Below are 20 T cell receptor beta chains sequenced from a single sample in a study of shared clonotypes between healthy human individuals. The repertoire was sequenced with immunoSEQ multiplex PCR; TCRdb's copy has only in-frame clones and lacks some. The data show roughly 1,500,000 clones, around 98.5% seen once. The specimen sequenced was naive CD4+ T cells sorted from blood. Documented subset: CD45RA+ positively selected. Receptor source: a man younger than 40 in good health.

This chain links TRBV5-1 with TRBJ1-1; no firm D call. Germline V lookup: CDR1 SGHRS, CDR2 YFSETQ. CDR3 length equals 12 residues. V dropped 4 bases and J dropped 7 bases, with 11 bases sitting between them. Written as DNA, the CDR3 is TGCGCCAGCAGCCCGGATGGCTTTGAAGCTTTCTTT. Protein: CASSPDGFEAFF.

This clone is a singleton in its sample. The chain uses TRBV5-1 and TRBJ2-3, with D maybe TRBD2 (6 bases). V was cut by 3 bases and J by 0 bases, with 14 bases left in between. Germline V gene lookup returns CDR1 SGHRS and CDR2 YFSETQ. The CDR3 extends over 16 amino acids. The CDR3 is CASSSGTGTSTDTQYF. The CDR3 DNA reads TGCGCCAGCAGCTCCGGGACTGGAACTAGCACAGATACGCAGTATTTT. Full variable domain (rest looked up from reference TRBV5-1 and TRBJ2-3): KAGVTQTPRYLIKTRGQQVTLSCSPISGHRSVSWYQQTPGQGLQFLFEYFSETQRNKGNFPGRFSGRQFSNSRSEMNVSTLELGDSALYLCASSSGTGTSTDTQYFGPGTRLTVL.

The V gene is TRBV5-1, the J gene TRBJ2-1, with D tentatively TRBD2 (5 bases). CDR1 and CDR2 from the germline V gene are SGHRS and YFSETQ. The length of the CDR3 is 16 residues. Trimming removed 0 bases at V and 3 bases at J, with 13 bases between. The CDR3, as DNA: TGCGCCAGCAGCTTGGGGCGGGTAGTCGTCTACAATGAGCAGTTCTTC. This translates into CASSLGRVVVYNEQFF.

The rearrangement uses TRBV5-1 and TRBJ1-3; the D gene is possibly TRBD1 (6 bases). There are 16 residues in the CDR3. V was trimmed by 1 base and J by 0 bases, leaving 11 bases between them. Germline-derived CDR1 and CDR2 are SGHRS and YFSETQ. The CDR3 loop reads CASSLSGAASGNTIYF. CDR3 in DNA: TGCGCCAGCAGCTTGTCAGGGGCGGCCTCTGGAAACACCATATATTTT.

CDR3 protein: CASSPPRGGFYGYTF. DNA for the CDR3: TGTGCCAGCTCACCACCGCGCGGAGGATTCTATGGCTACACCTTC. The gene calls are TRBV18 and TRBJ1-2; D uncertain. CDR3 length: 15 amino acids. CDR1 and CDR2 (germline): KGHSH, LQKENI. V was trimmed by 0 bases and J by 4 bases, leaving 12 bases between them. The full variable domain, its missing parts supplied by reference TRBV18 and TRBJ1-2, is NAGVMQNPRHLVRRRGQEARLRCSPMKGHSHVYWYRQLPEEGLKFMVYLQKENIIDESGMPKERFSAEFPKEGPSILRIQQVVRGDSAAYFCASSPPRGGFYGYTFGSGTRLTVV.

V gene TRBV7-9 combines with J gene TRBJ2-7; 9 nucleotides agree with TRBD1. This CDR3 contains 16 residues. Germline CDR1 and CDR2: SEHNR and FQNEAQ (reference sequence). Trimming at V came to 0 bases and at J to 6 bases, leaving 9 bases not matched to a gene. CDR3 nucleotides: TGTGCCAGCAGCTTAGCGGTTGGGACAGGGTCAATCGAGCAGTACTTC. It translates to CASSLAVGTGSIEQYF. The full variable domain, completed using reference TRBV7-9 and TRBJ2-7, is DTGVSQNPRHKITKRGQNVTFRCDPISEHNRLYWYRQTLGQGPEFLTYFQNEAQLEKSRLLSDRFSAERPKGSFSTLEIQRTEQGDSAMYLCASSLAVGTGSIEQYFGPGTRLTVT.

Regarding this clone: At the DNA level, this CDR3 is encoded by other sequences in the same sample as well. The chain links TRBV7-2 to TRBJ2-7; no clear D. The V and J ends lost 3 bases and 3 bases respectively, with 6 bases between them. The CDR3 consists of 12 residues. CDR1 and CDR2 (germline): SGHTA, FQGNSA. The CDR3 sequence: CASSLAYYEQYF. The CDR3 DNA follows: TGTGCCAGCAGCTTGGCATACTACGAGCAGTACTTC. Combining the CDR3 with reference TRBV7-2 and TRBJ2-7 gives the whole variable domain GAGVSQSPSNKVTEKGKDVELRCDPISGHTALYWYRQSLGQGLEFLIYFQGNSAPDKSGLPSDRFSAERTGGSVSTLTIQRTQQEDSAVYLCASSLAYYEQYFGPGTRLTVT.

The chain joins TRBV28 to TRBJ1-4, with a tentative D call TRBD1 (6 bases). The V and J ends lost 2 bases and 8 bases respectively, with 12 bases between them. Looked up from germline, CDR1 is MDHEN and CDR2 is SYDVKM. CDR3 length: 14 amino acids. The CDR3 coding sequence is TGTGCCAGCAGTTTAACAGGGAAGGGGGAAAAACTGTTTTTT. This encodes CASSLTGKGEKLFF.

This chain uses TRBV9 with TRBJ2-1; 7 bases map to TRBD1. The J segment lost 5 bases and the V segment lost 0 bases, leaving 8 bases of the junction unmatched. CDR1 and CDR2 from the germline V gene are SGDLS and YYNGEE. This CDR3 is built from 16 residues. CDR3 region: CASSVATGNTDNEQFF. The CDR3 coding sequence is TGTGCCAGCAGCGTAGCGACAGGGAACACCGACAATGAGCAGTTCTTC.

In this sample, this clone turned up once. The chain links TRBV1 to TRBJ2-5; the table assigns TRBD2, which was not confirmed against the DNA. TRBV1 is termed a pseudogene. This CDR3 has 17 amino acids. The CDR3 DNA is TGCACCAGCAGCCACTCCATAGCGGGAGTAGGCCAAGAGACCCAGTACTTC. Translating it yields CTSSHSIAGVGQETQYF.

This chain connects TRBV5-1 to TRBJ2-7, with no clear D. The CDR3 is 15 residues long. V gave up 0 bases and J gave up 3 bases, with 13 bases separating them. Germline V gene lookup returns CDR1 SGHRS and CDR2 YFSETQ. The CDR3 here is CASSLGQDLNYEQYF. CDR3 DNA sequence: TGCGCCAGCAGCTTGGGGCAGGATTTAAACTACGAGCAGTACTTC. The whole variable domain, filled in from reference TRBV5-1 and TRBJ2-7, reads KAGVTQTPRYLIKTRGQQVTLSCSPISGHRSVSWYQQTPGQGLQFLFEYFSETQRNKGNFPGRFSGRQFSNSRSEMNVSTLELGDSALYLCASSLGQDLNYEQYFGPGTRLTVT.

About this clone itself: The sample carries other DNA sequences with the same CDR3. The chain is built from TRBV18 and TRBJ2-5; 7 bases align to TRBD1. In germline, CDR1 is KGHSH, CDR2 LQKENI. After removal of 3 bases from V and 2 bases from J, the junction contained 6 bases not matched to a gene. The CDR3 is 15 residues long. CDR3 in amino acids: CASSPRQGIQETQYF. For the CDR3, the DNA is TGTGCCAGCTCACCCCGACAGGGTATACAAGAGACCCAGTACTTC.

The V call is TRBV6-6, the J call TRBJ1-1; the D gene is possibly TRBD1 (5 bases). The length of the CDR3 is 15 residues. In germline, CDR1 is MNHNY, CDR2 SVGAGI (reference sequence). Trimming took off 7 bases at V and 1 base at J, with 16 bases between the two ends. The CDR3 nucleotides read TGTGCCAGCAACCCTATGGGACGTAGGAACACTGAAGCTTTCTTT. This translates into CASNPMGRRNTEAFF.

The V call is TRBV11-2, the J call TRBJ1-4; 12 bases are a match to TRBD1. The V and J ends lost 1 base and 8 bases, in that order; junction bases with no gene match: 11. Germline assignment: CDR1 SGHAT and CDR2 FQNNGV. This CDR3 is built from 18 residues. CDR3 DNA sequence: TGTGCCAGCAGCTTAGTTTGGGGGACAGGGGGCTATGGCGAAAAACTGTTTTTT. The encoded protein is CASSLVWGTGGYGEKLFF.

The gene calls are TRBV19 and TRBJ1-1; D perhaps matches TRBD1 (5 bases). Between the trimmed V and J ends, which lost 3 bases and 4 bases, there was a span of 15 bases. This CDR3 contains 15 residues. CDR1 and CDR2 (germline): LNHDA, SQIVND (reference sequence). The CDR3 protein is CASSMDQGRGTEAFF. DNA of the CDR3: TGTGCCAGTAGTATGGATCAGGGAAGAGGCACTGAAGCTTTCTTT.

With respect to this clone: This sample includes further DNA sequences coding for the same CDR3. The V and J genes are TRBV5-6 and TRBJ1-1; D possibly corresponds to TRBD1 (5 bases). Germline V gives CDR1 SGHDT, CDR2 YYEEEE. The CDR3 contains 12 residues. The V end was cut by 0 bases, the J end by 8 bases, with 8 bases between. For the CDR3, the DNA is TGTGCCAGCAGCTTGGCTGGGGGGGAAGCTTTCTTT. Its translation is CASSLAGGEAFF.

This chain joins TRBV5-1 and TRBJ1-1; 7 bases fit TRBD1. The V gene end was trimmed by 4 bases and the J gene end by 4 bases; junction bases not matched to a gene: 7. Looked up from germline, CDR1 is SGHRS and CDR2 is YFSETQ. CDR3 length equals 14 residues. In DNA form, the CDR3 reads TGCGCCAGCAGCCCCTCAGGGGGGGGCACTGAAGCTTTCTTT. Translated, it gives CASSPSGGGTEAFF.

The rearrangement links TRBV28 to TRBJ1-2, with 8 bases matching TRBD1. V gave up 10 bases and J gave up 6 bases; unmatched junction bases: 7. CDR3 length: 12 amino acids. Germline V gene data show CDR1 as MDHEN and CDR2 as SYDVKM. The CDR3 sequence: CAIQTGDNGYTF. The CDR3 DNA follows: TGTGCCATACAGACAGGGGATAATGGCTACACCTTC.

The rearrangement uses TRBV5-1 and TRBJ2-2; 7 bases are a match to TRBD1. Losses at the gene ends were 3 bases for V and 6 bases for J; bases not matched to a gene: 8. The CDR3 consists of 15 residues. CDR1 and CDR2 from the germline V gene are SGHRS and YFSETQ. The CDR3 protein is CASSWLNRGAGELFF. The CDR3 DNA reads TGCGCCAGCAGCTGGCTCAACAGGGGCGCCGGGGAGCTGTTTTTT.

The chain employs TRBV7-9 and TRBJ2-2; perhaps TRBD1 as D (5 bases). V was shortened by 4 bases and J by 1 base, with 19 bases between the two germline ends. Germline V gives CDR1 SEHNR, CDR2 FQNEAQ (reference sequence). The CDR3 has 18 amino acids. The CDR3 loop is CASSSPAREGLNTGELFF. The CDR3 region has the DNA TGTGCCAGCAGCTCTCCCGCCAGGGAAGGCCTGAACACCGGGGAGCTGTTTTTT.